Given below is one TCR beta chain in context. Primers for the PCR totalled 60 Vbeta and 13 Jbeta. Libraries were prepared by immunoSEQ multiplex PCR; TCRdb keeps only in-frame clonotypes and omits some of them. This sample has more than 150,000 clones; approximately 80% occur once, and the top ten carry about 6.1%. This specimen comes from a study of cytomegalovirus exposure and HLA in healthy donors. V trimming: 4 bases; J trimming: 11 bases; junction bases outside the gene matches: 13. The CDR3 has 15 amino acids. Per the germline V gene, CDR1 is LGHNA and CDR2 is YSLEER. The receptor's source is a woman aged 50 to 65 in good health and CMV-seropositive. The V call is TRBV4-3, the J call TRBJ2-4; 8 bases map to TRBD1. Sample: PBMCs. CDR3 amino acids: CASSPFPGQEMVQYF. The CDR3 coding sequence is TGCGCCAGCAGCCCCTTTCCGGGACAGGAGATGGTTCAGTACTTC.